A selection of T cell receptor beta chains follows, all from one sample in a study of blood T cell repertoires in COVID-19. Clones were read by immunoSEQ multiplex PCR, and TCRdb kept only the in-frame ones, dropping some. Here the sample spans 65,000 to 90,000 clones, around 87% being singletons. Sample: peripheral blood. The source of these receptors is a woman aged 50 to 60 with active or convalescent COVID-19. Each CDR3 is given with its conserved first and last residue. D genes are given only for firm matches. The size field is filled for only some rows; it gives once, few, many or a size class.

j_call cdr3_length d_call clone_size v_call cdr3_nt cdr3_aa
TRBJ1-2 15 - - TRBV4-1 TGCGCCAGCAGCCAAGGTCTAAATCTCGACTATGGCTACACCTTC CASSQGLNLDYGYTF
TRBJ1-3 15 TRBD1 - TRBV6-6 TGTGCCAGCAGTTTTGGACAGGGACTAGGAAACACCATATATTTT CASSFGQGLGNTIYF
TRBJ2-3 16 TRBD2 few TRBV11-3 TGTGCCAGCAGCGCTCCGGGACTAGCGGGGGAGGTTACGCAGTATTTT CASSAPGLAGEVTQYF
TRBJ2-5 14 - - TRBV7-2 TGTGCCAGCAGCTCGGACTTAATCCAAGAGACCCAGTACTTC CASSSDLIQETQYF
TRBJ2-2 13 - - TRBV28 TGTGCCAGCAGTACTAGAAACACCGGGGAGCTGTTTTTT CASSTRNTGELFF
TRBJ2-1 14 - - TRBV7-2 TGTGCCAGCAGCTTTGGACAGAATTACAATGAGCAGTTCTTC CASSFGQNYNEQFF
TRBJ2-5 13 - - TRBV6-6 TGTGCCAGCGCACCGGTGACACAAGAGACCCAGTACTTC CASAPVTQETQYF
TRBJ2-7 13 TRBD1 - TRBV9 TGTGCCAGCAGCCGAGGGACAGATGGGGAGCAGTACTTC CASSRGTDGEQYF
TRBJ2-7 15 - - TRBV7-6 TGTGCCAGCAGCTTAACAGGAGAATTCTCCTACGAGCAGTACTTC CASSLTGEFSYEQYF
TRBJ2-3 15 - - TRBV6-2/TRBV6-3 TGTGCCAGCAGCTCCAGACAGTCAGGTACAGATACGCAGTATTTT CASSSRQSGTDTQYF
TRBJ1-1 15 TRBD1 - TRBV9 TGTGCCAGCAGCGCCGGGGACAGGCACAACACTGAAGCTTTCTTT CASSAGDRHNTEAFF
TRBJ1-2 14 - - TRBV4-2 TGTGCCAGCAGCCCAGTCGGACAAATCTATGGCTACACCTTC CASSPVGQIYGYTF
TRBJ2-3 13 - - TRBV29-1 TGCAGCGTTGGAGCGGATACACAGATAACGCAGTATTTT CSVGADTQITQYF
TRBJ2-5 12 - - TRBV20-1 TGCAGTGCTAGTGGACAGCAAGAGACCCAGTACTTC CSASGQQETQYF
TRBJ2-2 15 - - TRBV27 TGTGCCAGCAGTTTTGGGGGCGCGCTAGCCGGGGAGCTGTTTTTT CASSFGGALAGELFF
TRBJ2-1 13 TRBD1 - TRBV7-2 TGTGCCAGCAGCTTGGACAGGGACGATGAGCAGTTCTTC CASSLDRDDEQFF
TRBJ2-3 14 - - TRBV3-1/TRBV3-2 TGTGCCAGCAGCCAATGGGACTCGGCAGATACGCAGTATTTT CASSQWDSADTQYF
TRBJ1-1 12 TRBD1 - TRBV20-1 TGCAGTGCTAGTACAGGGGGCACTGAAGCTTTCTTT CSASTGGTEAFF
TRBJ2-5 15 TRBD1 - TRBV5-1 TGCGCCAGCAGCTCGGGACAGGGGGCGCGGGAGACCCAGTACTTC CASSSGQGARETQYF
TRBJ2-2 14 - once TRBV6-5 TGTGCCACCCTTGATGAGATGAACACCGGGGAGCTGTTTTTT CATLDEMNTGELFF
TRBJ2-5 13 TRBD1 - TRBV6-5 TGTGCCAGCAGACCGACAGGGGCAGAGACCCAGTACTTC CASRPTGAETQYF
TRBJ1-2 14 TRBD1 - TRBV19 TGTGCCAGTAGCTTAAGGGACAGAGGGTATGGCTACACCTTC CASSLRDRGYGYTF
TRBJ2-3 14 - - TRBV4-3 TGCGCCAGCAGCCAAGTCCAGGGCACAGATACGCAGTATTTT CASSQVQGTDTQYF
TRBJ2-3 15 - few TRBV7-2 TGTGCCAGCAGCCATAGACATGCTAGCACAGATACGCAGTATTTT CASSHRHASTDTQYF
TRBJ2-1 13 TRBD2 - TRBV25-1 TGTGCCAGCACGAAGCGGGGGGTTGATGAGCAGTTCTTC CASTKRGVDEQFF
TRBJ2-1 13 TRBD1 - TRBV19 TGTGCCAGCAAGGACAGGGCGTACAATGAGCAGTTCTTC CASKDRAYNEQFF
TRBJ2-6 19 - once TRBV6-6 TGTGCCAGCAGTCCATCCCGGGCGGGACAGTTATGGGGGGCCAACGTCCTGACTTTC CASSPSRAGQLWGANVLTF
TRBJ1-6 16 TRBD1 - TRBV11-2 TGTGCCAGCAGCTCCGGGACAGGGGGATGGGTTTCACCCCTCCACTTT CASSSGTGGWVSPLHF
TRBJ1-1 12 - - TRBV18 TGTGCCAGCTCACTCATGGGGGGTGAAGCTTTCTTT CASSLMGGEAFF
TRBJ1-1 16 TRBD1 - TRBV4-3 TGCGCCAGCAGCCAGGACAGGGGCGATTGGAACACTGAAGCTTTCTTT CASSQDRGDWNTEAFF
TRBJ1-3 13 - - TRBV2 TGTGCCAGCAGTTATAACTCTGGAAACACCATATATTTT CASSYNSGNTIYF
TRBJ2-7 16 - - TRBV7-6 TGTGCCAGTTCCCCCGCGGGGCGACCGCCTATGGACGAGCAGTACTTC CASSPAGRPPMDEQYF
TRBJ1-2 16 - - TRBV7-8 TGTGCCAGCAGCCACCTAGGACAACCAAAGGGATATGGCTACACCTTC CASSHLGQPKGYGYTF
TRBJ2-5 17 - - TRBV5-6 TGTGCCAGCAGCTTGGGTATGTCGGGGGGCGCTAAGGAGACCCAGTACTTC CASSLGMSGGAKETQYF
TRBJ1-1 14 TRBD1 - TRBV4-3 TGCGCCAGCAGCCAAGACAGGGGGCTGACTGAAGCTTTCTTT CASSQDRGLTEAFF